Each of the 3 T cell receptor beta chains below was sequenced from the same sample in a study of T-cell reconstitution after alpha-beta-depleted transplantation in children. Unique molecular identifiers were used to barcode this TCRbeta library. TCRdb redid the calling of the PCR reads with MiXCR, one entry per CDR3 protein. The sample carries roughly 300,000 distinct CDR3 sequences, 10% recorded once. Source: PBMCs from the stem cell graft donor, taken from the stem cell graft. These receptors originate from a human donor who donated a stem cell graft to a child with acute lymphoblastic leukemia.

In this sample, this clonotype turned up many times. J is TRBJ2-1 and V is TRBV5-1; tentatively, D is TRBD1 (5 bases). The V gene lost 0 bases and the J gene lost 5 bases, with 12 bases spanning the gap. The length of the CDR3 is 15 residues. Germline V gene data show CDR1 as SGHRS and CDR2 as YFSETQ. DNA of the CDR3: TGCGCCAGCAGCTTGGTACAGGATAACCACAATGAGCAGTTCTTC. This gives the protein CASSLVQDNHNEQFF.

Only a few counts were recorded for this clonotype. The V call is TRBV6-1, the J call TRBJ1-2; TRBD1 matches at 7 bases. V trimming: 6 bases; J trimming: 0 bases; junction bases outside the gene matches: 7. The CDR3 has 15 amino acids. Germline V gives CDR1 MNHNS, CDR2 SASEGT. CDR3 protein: CASRSTGVSNYGYTF. CDR3 coding DNA: TGTGCCAGCAGGAGTACAGGGGTCTCTAACTATGGCTACACCTTC.

The chain has TRBV7-9 and TRBJ2-1; D possibly corresponds to TRBD2 (5 bases). Germline V gene sequence: CDR1 SEHNR, CDR2 FQNEAQ (reference sequence). Trimming pared 1 base from V and 3 bases from J, leaving 7 bases between. The CDR3 is 14 amino acids. CDR3 nucleotide sequence: TGTGCCAGCAGCTTAGGTCGGGACTACAATGAGCAGTTCTTC. Protein sequence: CASSLGRDYNEQFF.